This T cell receptor (beta chain) derives from a study of shared clonotypes between healthy human individuals. With respect to this clone: Its antigen is unknown.

Only in-frame clones appear in the TCRdb table, and some are missing; sequencing was by immunoSEQ multiplex PCR. The top ten clones hold more than 0.55% of a sample with more than 900,000 clones, approximately 80% of them seen once. Overall study results and limits: Generally, estimated richness proved larger in naive subsets than it did in memory subsets.

CD4+ cell separation produced CD45RA+ naive and CD45RA-negative memory subsets. The V end lost 3 bases, the J end lost 7 bases, and 13 bases lay between the germline ends. The CDR3 runs 14 residues. Germline V gene data show CDR1 as SGHTA and CDR2 as FQGNSA. This chain uses TRBV7-2 with TRBJ1-5, with a tentative D call TRBD1 (5 bases). The sequenced sample consisted of memory CD4+ T cells from PBMCs. Subset: CD45RA-negative fraction. This clonotype originated in a man younger than 35 in good health. Some clones in this sample may be carry-over from other donors' samples. The CDR3 DNA sequence: TGTGCCAGCAGCTTTGGGGGATCTGTACAGCCCCAGCATTTT. It yields the protein CASSFGGSVQPQHF.